The 9 T cell receptor beta chains below all came from one sample that was sequenced in a study of blood T cell repertoires in COVID-19. Using immunoSEQ multiplex PCR, the repertoire was profiled, and TCRdb retains in-frame clones only, with some absent. The data hold 130,000 to 150,000 clones, with around 90% observed a single time. Sample: peripheral blood. These receptors originate from a woman in her forties or fifties with acute or convalescent COVID-19.

V is TRBV7-3 and J is TRBJ1-1, with D possibly being TRBD1 (5 bases). The CDR3 length is 15 residues. Germline CDR1 SGHTA, CDR2 FQGTGA. With 1 base removed from V and 2 bases from J, the gap between germline ends came to 11 bases. The CDR3 reads CASSLRGKGNTEAFF. CDR3 bases: TGTGCCAGCAGCTTAAGGGGCAAGGGTAACACTGAAGCTTTCTTT. The whole variable domain, remainder taken from reference TRBV7-3 and TRBJ1-1, is GAGVSQTPSNKVTEKGKYVELRCDPISGHTALYWYRQSLGQGPEFLIYFQGTGAADDSGLPNDRFFAVRPEGSVSTLKIQRTERGDSAVYLCASSLRGKGNTEAFFGQGTRLTVV.

The J gene is TRBJ2-1, the V gene TRBV5-6; 7 nucleotides line up with TRBD1. The junction had 5 bases not matched to a gene; V was cut back by 7 bases and J by 4 bases. Germline CDR1 and CDR2: SGHDT and YYEEEE. This CDR3 is 13 amino acids long. CDR3 in amino acids: CASGQGVYNEQFF. CDR3 sequence (DNA): TGTGCCAGCGGGCAGGGGGTTTACAATGAGCAGTTCTTC. The complete variable domain, with remaining parts taken from reference TRBV5-6 and TRBJ2-1, reads DAGVTQSPTHLIKTRGQQVTLRCSPKSGHDTVSWYQQALGQGPQFIFQYYEEEERQRGNFPDRFSGHQFPNYSSELNVNALLLGDSALYLCASGQGVYNEQFFGPGTRLTVL.

V usage is TRBV7-9 and J usage is TRBJ2-2; tentatively, D is TRBD2 (7 bases). The germline gives CDR1 SEHNR, CDR2 FQNEAQ (reference sequence). The CDR3 is made up of 17 amino acids. V lost 2 bases and J 5 bases, leaving 18 bases between the germline ends. The CDR3 sequence: CASSLKRGGAVTGELFF. The CDR3 DNA reads as TGTGCCAGCAGCTTAAAGCGAGGGGGGGCCGTGACCGGGGAGCTGTTTTTT.

The chain recombines TRBV7-2 with TRBJ2-7; TRBD2 matches at 12 bases. V was pared by 2 bases and J by 4 bases, with 12 bases of the junction left unmatched. The CDR3 is 18 amino acids. The germline CDR1 and CDR2 sequences are SGHTA and FQGNSA. CDR3 DNA: TGTGCCAGCAGCTTAAAGGCTAGCGGGAGGGTGGGATCTTACGAGCAGTACTTC. Its protein is CASSLKASGRVGSYEQYF.

This sequence joins TRBV27 and TRBJ1-1; the match to TRBD1 covers 7 bases. There are 14 residues in the CDR3. The V segment lost 4 bases and the J segment 4 bases; nucleotides outside the gene matches: 6. Germline loops: CDR1 MNHEY, CDR2 SMNVEV (reference sequence). The CDR3 coding sequence is TGTGCCAGCAGTTGGAGGGGGCCGAGCACTGAAGCTTTCTTT. It encodes CASSWRGPSTEAFF.

The rearrangement uses TRBV9 and TRBJ1-4; no clear D gene. V dropped 3 bases and J dropped 8 bases, with 17 bases sitting between them. The CDR3 is 15 residues long. Germline V gives CDR1 SGDLS, CDR2 YYNGEE. The CDR3 region is CASSAQSYTEEKLFF. CDR3 sequence (DNA): TGTGCCAGCAGCGCCCAGTCCTACACGGAGGAAAAACTGTTTTTT.

The rearrangement joins TRBV9 to TRBJ1-4; 8 nucleotides agree with TRBD1. With V trimmed by 4 bases and J by 2 bases, 1 base remained unmatched. Germline loops: CDR1 SGDLS, CDR2 YYNGEE. The CDR3 totals 14 residues. The CDR3 nucleotides read TGTGCCAGCAGCAGACAGGGGACTAATGAAAAACTGTTTTTT. Translated, it gives CASSRQGTNEKLFF.

This clone was found a few times. This sequence joins TRBV9 and TRBJ2-2; 9 bases line up with TRBD1. Trimming cost V 4 bases and J 5 bases; bases outside gene matches: 9. The germline V gene has CDR1 SGDLS and CDR2 YYNGEE. CDR3 length: 16 amino acids. The CDR3 is CASSTHRGRETGELFF. In DNA, the CDR3 is TGTGCCAGCAGCACCCACAGGGGGCGCGAAACCGGGGAGCTGTTTTTT.

The rearrangement joins TRBV5-8 to TRBJ2-1; 7 positions match TRBD2. The CDR3 length is 16 residues. CDR1 SGHTS and CDR2 YDEGEE come from the germline V gene. V was clipped by 4 bases and J by 1 base; unmatched bases: 8. The CDR3: CASSQLWGGSYNEQFF. In DNA form, the CDR3 reads TGTGCCAGCAGCCAGCTTTGGGGAGGGTCCTACAATGAGCAGTTCTTC.